The sequence of this T cell receptor (beta chain) was determined in a study of blood T cells in healthy people across ages. Trimming pared 5 bases from V and 3 bases from J, leaving 17 bases between. Germline CDR1 LGHNA, CDR2 YSLEER. This CDR3 region has 15 residues. Details on this clonotype: What it binds is unknown.

A second PCR of roughly 7 to 11 cycles used a sample-barcoded 5' primer and a J-beta primer mix. Via MiXCR, TCRdb re-called the 5' RACE reads, giving one row per CDR3 protein. The data show under 2,000,000 distinct CDR3 sequences, around 50% seen once. Study-level points and caveats: Estimates based on one million T cells were treated as lower bounds.

The chain couples TRBV4-3 to TRBJ2-7; TRBD2 is a possible D gene (6 bases). The sequence came from a woman in her thirties or forties in good health. Specimen: blood. The CDR3 loop is CASSSQRRDFYEQYF. The CDR3 DNA reads as TGCGCCAGCAGCTCACAAAGGAGGGACTTCTACGAGCAGTACTTC.